This T cell receptor (beta chain) originates from a study of T cell responses to AZD1222 COVID-19 vaccine. Across the whole study: Second-dose timings of about 4 or about 12 weeks were pooled.

Sequencing was performed with immunoSEQ multiplex PCR; in TCRdb, only in-frame clones are kept and a portion is missing. The sample records approximately 100,000 clones, 90% to 95% being singletons. For this clone: Its cognate antigen is unknown.

Study-level results: Nearly half of the spike-specific TCRs reportedly recognize variant regions that carry no mutations. At 160-218 and 743-854, vaccine-associated CD4 TCRs were dominant, and they spanned spike.

The clonotype was recovered from an adult in good health. Specimen: peripheral blood, collected on day 0 of AZD1222 vaccination.

The DNA of the CDR3 is TGCAGCGTTGAGGTCCCGGGGGGGCCTTCCTACGAGCAGTACTTC. Residues: CSVEVPGGPSYEQYF. The rearrangement uses TRBV29-1 and TRBJ2-7; 8 bases are a match to TRBD2. This CDR3 is 15 amino acids long. V lost 3 bases to trimming and J lost 1 base; unmatched junction nucleotides: 8. Looked up from germline, CDR1 is SQVTM and CDR2 is ANQGSEA.